The 13 T cell receptor beta chains below all came from one sample that was sequenced in a study of blood T cell repertoires in COVID-19. The assay was immunoSEQ multiplex PCR, and TCRdb's table has in-frame clones only and misses some. The sample lists 140,000 to 150,000 clones; 75% to 90% were seen once. The material sequenced was peripheral blood. Every receptor here comes from a woman in her fifties or sixties with acute or convalescent COVID-19.

Here the CDR3 DNA reads TGTGCCAGCAGTGAAAGCGTCCTACGGAAACTGTTTTTT. This codes for CASSESVLRKLFF. This chain links TRBV6-1 with TRBJ1-4; no clear D. The CDR3 runs to 13 residues. V gave up 2 bases and J gave up 11 bases, with 12 bases separating them. The germline CDR1 and CDR2 sequences are MNHNS and SASEGT.

This sequence joins TRBV6-2 or TRBV6-3 and TRBJ1-1; maybe TRBD1 (5 bases). CDR3 size: 17 residues. Trimming cost V 2 bases and J 4 bases, with 20 bases left between them. Germline V gene data show CDR1 as MNHEY and CDR2 as SVGEGT. CDR3 nucleotide sequence: TGTGCCAGCAGTTACCCCCGACGCGGGGCGAGTCTCACTGAAGCTTTCTTT. Amino acids: CASSYPRRGASLTEAFF.

Only one count was recorded for this clone. This CDR3 is CASSGGTGASNQPQHF. CDR3 bases: TGTGCCAGCAGCGGGGGGACAGGGGCAAGCAATCAGCCCCAGCATTTT. The chain couples TRBV5-5 to TRBJ1-5; 10 bases align to TRBD1. Trimming cost V 4 bases and J 1 base; bases outside gene matches: 5. CDR1 is SGHKS, CDR2 YYEKEE, per germline (reference sequence). The CDR3 totals 16 residues.

This clone has just a few counts. The chain couples TRBV12-3 or TRBV12-4 to TRBJ1-1; D perhaps matches TRBD1 (5 bases). The CDR3 is made up of 12 amino acids. Between the trimmed V and J ends, which lost 3 bases and 6 bases, there was a span of 8 bases. CDR3 DNA: TGTGCCAGCAGTTTCGGGGGGTCTGAAGCTTTCTTT. As protein: CASSFGGSEAFF.

The genes are TRBV9 and TRBJ1-4; D may be TRBD1 (5 bases). The CDR3 has 14 amino acids. The V and J ends lost 0 bases and 4 bases respectively, with 7 bases between them. Germline CDR1 reads SGDLS; CDR2 reads YYNGEE. The CDR3 region has the DNA TGTGCCAGCAGCGTAGGACAGTTTAATGAAAAACTGTTTTTT. Translation gives CASSVGQFNEKLFF.

The V and J genes are TRBV19 and TRBJ1-5; D might be TRBD1 (5 bases). CDR3 size: 15 residues. In germline, CDR1 is LNHDA, CDR2 SQIVND (reference sequence). V was cut by 0 bases and J by 4 bases, with 10 bases left in between. The CDR3 reads CASSIDRVGNQPQHF. CDR3 DNA sequence: TGTGCCAGTAGTATAGACAGGGTGGGGAATCAGCCCCAGCATTTT. Complete variable domain (other parts from reference TRBV19 and TRBJ1-5): DGGITQSPKYLFRKEGQNVTLSCEQNLNHDAMYWYRQDPGQGLRLIYYSQIVNDFQKGDIAEGYSVSREKKESFPLTVTSAQKNPTAFYLCASSIDRVGNQPQHFGDGTRLSIL.

This clone was recorded only once. The chain recombines TRBV7-6 with TRBJ2-5; 7 bases are a match to TRBD2. Germline V lookup: CDR1 SGHVS, CDR2 FNYEAQ. V lost 1 base, J lost 3 bases, and 11 bases stayed unmatched. CDR3 length: 17 residues. This CDR3 is CASSLDWGLLAEETQYF. For the CDR3, the DNA is TGTGCCAGCAGCTTAGATTGGGGGTTGCTAGCGGAAGAGACCCAGTACTTC.

This sequence joins TRBV19 and TRBJ1-4; D call uncertain. Trimming took 7 bases from V and 8 from J, leaving 14 bases between them. The CDR3 consists of 13 residues. Germline CDR1 is LNHDA and CDR2 is SQIVND (reference sequence). This CDR3 reads CASTSRLGEKLFF. For the CDR3, the DNA is TGTGCCAGTACCAGTCGACTTGGGGAAAAACTGTTTTTT.

CDR3 amino acids: CASSHGQGVSDEQYF. The CDR3 DNA sequence: TGTGCCAGCAGCCACGGACAGGGAGTAAGCGACGAGCAGTACTTC. This rearrangement joins TRBV4-2 to TRBJ2-7; 8 nucleotides align to TRBD1. V lost 3 bases to trimming and J lost 5 bases; unmatched junction nucleotides: 9. The germline gives CDR1 LGHNA, CDR2 YNFKEQ. The CDR3 is 15 amino acids.

The chain uses TRBV3-1 (or the pseudogene TRBV3-2) and TRBJ2-1; TRBD1 matches at 10 bases. This CDR3 comprises 15 residues. CDR1 LGHDT and CDR2 YNNKEL come from the germline V gene (reference sequence). V lost 1 base to trimming and J lost 7 bases; unmatched junction nucleotides: 4. The CDR3 nucleotides are TGTGCCAGCAGCCAAGGACAGGGGGCTAGGAATGAGCAGTTCTTC. Encoded protein: CASSQGQGARNEQFF.

The rearrangement links TRBV19 to TRBJ1-5, with D unclear. The CDR3 length is 15 residues. CDR1 and CDR2 from the germline V gene are LNHDA and SQIVND (reference sequence). The V and J ends lost 10 bases and 0 bases respectively, with 16 bases between them. The CDR3 is CATRVRTYSNQPQHF. The CDR3 DNA follows: TGTGCCACCCGAGTCCGGACTTATAGCAATCAGCCCCAGCATTTT.

The DNA for the CDR3 is TGTGCCAGCAGCCAAGATAGGGGGACGGCCTATGGCTACACCTTC. As protein: CASSQDRGTAYGYTF. J is TRBJ1-2 and V is TRBV4-2; possibly TRBD1 for D (6 bases). This CDR3 contains 15 residues. CDR1 is LGHNA and CDR2 is YNFKEQ in the germline V gene. The V and J ends lost 0 bases and 4 bases respectively, with 12 bases between them.

This sequence joins TRBV6-5 and TRBJ2-7; 10 nucleotides line up with TRBD1. The CDR3 spans 15 residues. CDR1 is MNHEY, CDR2 SVGAGI, per germline. Losses at the gene ends were 6 bases for V and 3 bases for J; bases not matched to a gene: 8. Here the CDR3 reads CASSEGGTGVYEQYF. DNA of the CDR3: TGTGCCAGCAGCGAGGGGGGGACAGGGGTCTACGAGCAGTACTTC.